This T cell receptor (beta chain) was sequenced in a study of cytomegalovirus exposure and HLA in healthy donors. Findings and limits, study-wide: It was in a later analysis that TCR association rates were seen to vary by HLA locus, highest for DRB1 and lowest for HLA-C. In an earlier analysis, in some 600 donors, most V segments appeared productive either ~90% or ~30% of the time.

With 60 Vbeta and 13 Jbeta primers, the PCR was carried out. Some clones are missing from TCRdb's copy, which holds only in-frame ones; the method was immunoSEQ multiplex PCR. The sample records some 200,000 clones, roughly a tenth being singletons. This clone was seen only a few times. Antigen specificity is unknown. The CDR3 covers 15 residues. Germline V CDR1 and CDR2: SGHDT, YYEEEE. Deletions cut 1 base from V and 6 bases from J, with 17 bases between. V usage is TRBV5-6 and J usage is TRBJ2-7, with no clear D. The receptor was isolated from a woman between 25 and 40 years old in good health and CMV-seropositive. The specimen was PBMCs. CDR3 sequence (DNA): TGTGCCAGCAGCTTGTCCCCTCGACGAGGTCGCGAGCAGTACTTC. It translates to CASSLSPRRGREQYF.